Listed here are 31 T cell receptor beta chains from one sample, sequenced in a study of OX40 agonist ivuxolimab in advanced cancers. Produced via immunoSEQ multiplex PCR; TCRdb's table is partial and in-frame only. The sample lists about 34,000 clones, about nine tenths occurring once. The sample in question was CD4+ or CD8+ T cells sorted from blood, obtained in a trial of the OX40 agonist ivuxolimab. The receptors derive from an adult with an advanced solid tumor such as melanoma, head and neck, liver or kidney cancer.

The CDR3 reads CASSQDLRVTDTQYF. In nucleotides, the CDR3 is TGTGCCAGCAGCCAGGACCTGAGGGTCACAGATACGCAGTATTTT. V usage is TRBV4-2 and J usage is TRBJ2-3, with D maybe TRBD2 (5 bases). The CDR3 has 15 amino acids. Germline CDR1 reads LGHNA; CDR2 reads YNFKEQ. The germline V and J ends were trimmed by 3 bases and 2 bases, with 12 bases remaining between them.

The CDR3 sequence: CASSGTGTASYEQYF. CDR3 DNA: TGTGCCAGCAGTGGCACCGGGACCGCTTCCTACGAGCAGTACTTC. The chain joins TRBV6-6 to TRBJ2-7, with D possibly called TRBD1 or TRBD2 (5 bases each). CDR1 is MNHNY, CDR2 SVGAGI, per germline (reference sequence). The CDR3 runs 15 residues. V was clipped by 5 bases and J by 1 base, with 15 bases between them.

This rearrangement joins TRBV2 to TRBJ2-5; 9 nucleotides line up with TRBD2. The J call may be mistaken, given a closer DNA end match to TRBJ2-7. The CDR3 is made up of 14 amino acids. CDR1 is SNHLY, CDR2 FYNNEI, per germline. The CDR3 DNA reads as TGTGCCAGCAGGGGCGGGAGGGGGCAGGACGAGCAGTACTTC. Translation: CASRGGRGQDEQYF.

V and J are TRBV11-1 and TRBJ1-3; weak D call: TRBD1 (6 bases). V lost 4 bases, J lost 0 bases, and 7 bases lay in between. The CDR3 has 14 amino acids. Germline values: CDR1 SGHAT, CDR2 FQDESV (reference sequence). The chain's CDR3 is CASSSGVSGNTIYF. The CDR3 nucleotides are TGTGCCAGCAGCTCAGGGGTCTCTGGAAACACCATATATTTT.

The chain recombines TRBV5-1 with TRBJ2-5; 7 positions agree with TRBD1. The CDR3 spans 14 residues. Germline CDR1 SGHRS, CDR2 YFSETQ. V shed 4 bases, J shed 2 bases, and the junction held 5 bases outside the gene matches. CDR3 sequence reads: CASSTGTAQETQYF. The CDR3 DNA is TGCGCCAGCAGCACCGGGACAGCTCAAGAGACCCAGTACTTC. Based on the CDR3 plus reference TRBV5-1 and TRBJ2-5, the full variable domain is KAGVTQTPRYLIKTRGQQVTLSCSPISGHRSVSWYQQTPGQGLQFLFEYFSETQRNKGNFPGRFSGRQFSNSRSEMNVSTLELGDSALYLCASSTGTAQETQYFGPGTRLLVL.

The chain links TRBV25-1 to TRBJ2-7, with 9 nucleotides matching TRBD1. The length of the CDR3 is 14 residues. The V gene's germline CDR1 is MGHDK and CDR2 SYGVNS. V lost 6 bases to trimming and J lost 2 bases; unmatched junction nucleotides: 5. The CDR3 protein is CASRGDRVTYEQYF. The CDR3 DNA reads as TGTGCCAGCAGGGGGGACAGGGTAACCTACGAGCAGTACTTC.

The chain joins TRBV30 to TRBJ1-2; 10 bases match TRBD1. The J segment lost 8 bases and the V segment lost 5 bases, leaving 8 bases of the junction unmatched. The CDR3 extends over 13 amino acids. CDR1 is GTSNPN and CDR2 is SVGIG in the germline V gene (reference sequence). The CDR3 coding sequence is TGTGCCTGGGGTCGACAGGGGGCGGAAGGCTACACCTTC. This codes for CAWGRQGAEGYTF.

The J gene is TRBJ2-3, the V gene TRBV29-1; D might be TRBD2 (5 bases). The V end was cut by 7 bases, the J end by 5 bases, with 13 bases between. CDR1 and CDR2 (germline): SQVTM, ANQGSEA. The CDR3 runs 12 residues. The CDR3 sequence: CSGDSGRDTQYF. DNA for the CDR3: TGCAGCGGCGATAGTGGGAGAGATACGCAGTATTTT.

This clone was observed a few times. This rearrangement joins TRBV29-1 to TRBJ2-3; a possible D gene is TRBD1 (6 bases). The germline CDR1 and CDR2 sequences are SQVTM and ANQGSEA. The CDR3 has 14 residues. V lost 3 bases to trimming and J lost 3 bases, with 13 bases between them. The CDR3 DNA follows: TGCAGCGTTGAGGGGCAGGGGTCGACAGATACGCAGTATTTT. It specifies CSVEGQGSTDTQYF.

The chain employs TRBV7-6 and TRBJ1-3; TRBD1 matches 8 bases. The V segment lost 5 bases and the J segment 0 bases; nucleotides outside the gene matches: 6. The CDR3 totals 16 residues. Germline loops: CDR1 SGHVS, CDR2 FNYEAQ. CDR3 in amino acids: CASSTGGLSSGNTIYF. The CDR3 bases are TGTGCCAGCAGCACAGGGGGACTCTCCTCTGGAAACACCATATATTTT.

The genes are TRBV13 and TRBJ2-5; D possibly corresponds to TRBD2 (5 bases). Trimming removed 5 bases at V and 2 bases at J, with 15 bases between. The CDR3 runs to 15 residues. Germline CDR1 and CDR2: PRHDT and FYEKMQ (reference sequence). CDR3 residues: CASSPILALQETQYF. The CDR3 DNA is TGTGCCAGCAGCCCCATCTTAGCGTTACAAGAGACCCAGTACTTC.

The rearrangement links TRBV7-2 to TRBJ1-1; D unclear. Germline CDR1 and CDR2: SGHTA and FQGNSA. This CDR3 has 15 residues. V was shortened by 5 bases and J by 4 bases, with 17 bases between the two germline ends. CDR3 DNA: TGTGCCAGCAGCGCCATGAAGGACTGGGGCACTGAAGCTTTCTTT. The encoded protein is CASSAMKDWGTEAFF.

The V gene is TRBV6-1, the J gene TRBJ1-1; the D is unclear. Germline V gene lookup returns CDR1 MNHNS and CDR2 SASEGT. The CDR3 extends over 14 amino acids. V dropped 3 bases and J dropped 5 bases, with 13 bases sitting between them. The CDR3 spells CASSETPSETEAFF. CDR3 nucleotide sequence: TGTGCCAGCAGTGAGACCCCCTCGGAAACTGAAGCTTTCTTT.

This chain joins TRBV2 and TRBJ1-6, with 9 bases matching TRBD1. This CDR3 comprises 13 residues. Germline V lookup: CDR1 SNHLY, CDR2 FYNNEI. V was clipped by 7 bases and J by 8 bases; unmatched bases: 3. The CDR3 DNA sequence: TGTGCCAGCACGGGACAGGGTGATTCACCCCTCCACTTT. Residues: CASTGQGDSPLHF.

Regarding this clone: Other DNA sequences from this sample encode an identical CDR3 as well. This chain connects TRBV28 to TRBJ1-2; 9 positions agree with TRBD1. The CDR3 consists of 12 residues. CDR1 and CDR2 from the germline V gene are MDHEN and SYDVKM. V trimming: 6 bases; J trimming: 8 bases; junction bases outside the gene matches: 4. Written as DNA, the CDR3 is TGTGCCAGCAGCCAGGACAGGGGCGGCTACACCTTC. This codes for CASSQDRGGYTF.

The V gene is TRBV29-1, the J gene TRBJ2-7, with 10 bases that match TRBD2. This CDR3 comprises 13 residues. J lost 6 bases, V lost 7 bases, and 9 bases had no gene match. The germline CDR1 and CDR2 sequences are SQVTM and ANQGSEA. The CDR3 loop reads CSASGGNRGEQYF. The CDR3 DNA reads as TGCAGCGCTAGCGGGGGTAACCGCGGCGAGCAGTACTTC.

The chain joins TRBV7-2 to TRBJ2-2; possibly TRBD2 for D (6 bases). The CDR3 spans 15 residues. The V gene's germline CDR1 is SGHTA and CDR2 FQGNSA. The ends were cut back, 3 bases at V and 2 bases at J, with 10 bases in the middle. CDR3 sequence reads: CASSFVGGNTGELFF. CDR3 in DNA: TGTGCCAGCAGCTTCGTCGGGGGTAACACCGGGGAGCTGTTTTTT.

V gene TRBV18 combines with J gene TRBJ1-1, with 7 positions matching TRBD1. The CDR3 contains 15 residues. The germline CDR1 and CDR2 sequences are KGHSH and LQKENI. Trimming at V came to 6 bases and at J to 4 bases, leaving 11 bases not matched to a gene. This CDR3 is CASSLDRDGGTEAFF. The CDR3 DNA is TGTGCCAGCTCCCTCGACAGGGACGGGGGCACTGAAGCTTTCTTT.

The rearrangement joins TRBV28 to TRBJ1-1, with 7 bases lining up with TRBD1. The CDR3 loop spans 14 amino acids. Per germline, CDR1 MDHEN and CDR2 SYDVKM. After removal of 3 bases from V and 5 bases from J, the junction contained 6 bases not matched to a gene. CDR3 nucleotides: TGTGCCAGCAGTTTCCGACAGGGCTGGACTGAAGCTTTCTTT. Its protein is CASSFRQGWTEAFF. Full variable domain (outside the CDR3, taken from reference TRBV28 and TRBJ1-1): DVKVTQSSRYLVKRTGEKVFLECVQDMDHENMFWYRQDPGLGLRLIYFSYDVKMKEKGDIPEGYSVSREKKERFSLILESASTNQTSMYLCASSFRQGWTEAFFGQGTRLTVV.

The genes are TRBV10-3 and TRBJ2-1, with 12 bases identical to TRBD2. This CDR3 has 17 residues. The J segment lost 4 bases and the V segment lost 0 bases, leaving 4 bases of the junction unmatched. Germline lookup yields CDR1 ENHRY and CDR2 SYGVKD. CDR3 residues: CAISESASGRGYNEQFF. The DNA of the CDR3 is TGTGCCATCAGTGAGTCGGCTAGCGGGAGGGGATACAATGAGCAGTTCTTC.

The rearrangement uses TRBV5-1 and TRBJ2-5; TRBD1 agrees at 9 bases. J lost 4 bases, V lost 4 bases, and 5 bases had no gene match. Germline loops: CDR1 SGHRS, CDR2 YFSETQ. The length of the CDR3 is 14 residues. For the CDR3, the DNA is TGCGCCAGCAGCGTTGGACAGGGGACAGAGACCCAGTACTTC. This sequence encodes CASSVGQGTETQYF.

This sequence joins TRBV11-2 and TRBJ2-7; D uncertain. The CDR3 has 15 amino acids. The V gene lost 0 bases and the J gene lost 4 bases, with 13 bases spanning the gap. Per germline, CDR1 SGHAT and CDR2 FQNNGV. This CDR3 is CASSLDGRSVYEQYF. The CDR3 DNA reads as TGTGCCAGCAGCTTAGATGGAAGGTCAGTGTACGAGCAGTACTTC.

This clone was observed a single time. The chain recombines TRBV2 with TRBJ2-1, with D unresolved. There are 13 residues in the CDR3. The V end was cut by 4 bases, the J end by 5 bases, with 9 bases between. Germline assignment: CDR1 SNHLY and CDR2 FYNNEI. The CDR3 sequence: CASSVGENNEQFF. The CDR3 coding sequence is TGTGCCAGCAGTGTGGGTGAAAACAATGAGCAGTTCTTC.

V is TRBV18 and J is TRBJ1-5; a weak D match, TRBD1 (5 bases). Germline CDR1 KGHSH, CDR2 LQKENI. V was shortened by 3 bases and J by 8 bases, with 11 bases between the two germline ends. CDR3 length: 13 amino acids. In DNA, the CDR3 is TGTGCCAGCTCACCGGGAGGGGATGAGCCCCAGCATTTT. Residues: CASSPGGDEPQHF.

The chain joins TRBV23-1 to TRBJ1-1, with TRBD1 matching 8 bases. TRBV23-1 is placed among ORFs of uncertain function. The CDR3 has 16 residues. V shed 6 bases, J shed 1 base, and the junction held 10 bases outside the gene matches. CDR3 loop: CASSPSTGAGNTEAFF. DNA for the CDR3: TGCGCCAGCAGCCCCTCGACAGGGGCCGGGAACACTGAAGCTTTCTTT.

V usage is TRBV30 and J usage is TRBJ2-5; 7 bases agree with TRBD2. The CDR3 covers 15 residues. The V and J ends lost 0 bases and 5 bases, in that order; junction bases with no gene match: 9. Germline lookup yields CDR1 GTSNPN and CDR2 SVGIG (reference sequence). CDR3 residues: CAWSVLAGAGETQYF. The CDR3 coding sequence is TGTGCCTGGAGTGTACTGGCGGGAGCAGGGGAGACCCAGTACTTC.

The CDR3 reads CASSERPDGETQYF. The CDR3 DNA follows: TGTGCCAGCAGTGAGCGACCGGACGGAGAGACCCAGTACTTC. This sequence joins TRBV2 and TRBJ2-5; no definite D call. The germline V and J ends were trimmed by 3 bases and 4 bases, with 12 bases remaining between them. Germline CDR1 and CDR2: SNHLY and FYNNEI. The CDR3 totals 14 residues.

The chain couples TRBV10-3 to TRBJ1-2, with 7 bases fitting TRBD1. Trimming cost V 5 bases and J 2 bases; bases outside gene matches: 11. Looked up from germline, CDR1 is ENHRY and CDR2 is SYGVKD. The CDR3 consists of 16 residues. CDR3 sequence reads: CAISQEQGRLNYGYTF. In DNA form, the CDR3 reads TGTGCCATCAGTCAGGAACAGGGGAGGTTAAACTATGGCTACACCTTC.

The chain employs TRBV30 and TRBJ2-7; D unresolved. The CDR3 loop spans 12 amino acids. With 1 base removed from V and 6 bases from J, the gap between germline ends came to 10 bases. Germline-derived CDR1 and CDR2 are GTSNPN and SVGIG (reference sequence). CDR3 sequence (DNA): TGTGCCTGGAGTGATCAGACAACCGAGCAGTACTTC. This encodes CAWSDQTTEQYF.

To note about this clone: This is likely a read error, given that the CDR3 carries no conserved phenylalanine or tryptophan at its end. The DNA is left out, because the CDR3 cannot be placed on it with certainty; the CDR3 is given as TCRdb lists it. This rearrangement joins TRBV6-5 to TRBJ2-7. Termini included, the CDR3 measures 8 amino acids. Looked up from germline, CDR1 is MNHEY and CDR2 is SVGAGI. The CDR3 loop reads CASSYSDI.

V and J are TRBV7-2 and TRBJ2-7; 7 nucleotides line up with TRBD1. Germline assignment: CDR1 SGHTA and CDR2 FQGNSA. The ends lost 6 bases at V and 9 bases at J; junction bases unmatched: 17. This CDR3 contains 15 residues. CDR3 sequence (DNA): TGTACCAGCAGTGCAGCCCCGGGACAGCCTTTTGTGCAGTACTTC. This codes for CTSSAAPGQPFVQYF.